The 27 T cell receptor beta chains in this list originate from one sample, sequenced in a study of T cell responses to AZD1222 COVID-19 vaccine. Measured with immunoSEQ multiplex PCR; TCRdb has only the in-frame clones, and not every one. This table has 95,000 to 150,000 clones, 92% appearing once. Source: peripheral blood, taken on day 0 of AZD1222 vaccination. The source of these receptors is an adult in good health.

The chain recombines TRBV29-1 with TRBJ1-3; D is uncertain. This CDR3 region has 14 residues. V was clipped by 6 bases and J by 0 bases, with 12 bases between them. Germline V gene data show CDR1 as SQVTM and CDR2 as ANQGSEA. CDR3 sequence (DNA): TGCAGCGTCTCTAACCAGTACTCTGGAAACACCATATATTTT. Amino acid sequence: CSVSNQYSGNTIYF.

This clone was seen just once. This sequence joins TRBV6-2 or TRBV6-3 and TRBJ2-3; D may be TRBD2 (7 bases). Germline CDR1 MNHEY, CDR2 SVGEGT. V lost 2 bases and J lost 4, with 10 bases in between. The CDR3 sequence is 14 residues long. CDR3 sequence: CASSYEGGADTQYF. The CDR3 DNA reads TGTGCCAGCAGTTACGAGGGGGGGGCAGATACGCAGTATTTT.

This clone appeared once. The chain is built from TRBV3-1 (or the pseudogene TRBV3-2) and TRBJ2-3, with no clear D. Germline-derived CDR1 and CDR2 are LGHDT and YNNKEL (reference sequence). With 0 bases removed from V and 0 bases from J, the gap between germline ends came to 10 bases. This CDR3 is built from 16 residues. In nucleotides, the CDR3 is TGTGCCAGCAGCCAAGATTTGCGGCCTAGCACAGATACGCAGTATTTT. Translating gives CASSQDLRPSTDTQYF.

This clone appeared many times. CDR3 DNA: TGTGCCAGCAGTGGGGGGTCCTATGGCTACACCTTC. Amino acid sequence: CASSGGSYGYTF. This rearrangement joins TRBV27 to TRBJ1-2, with a tentative D call TRBD1 (5 bases). The CDR3 is made up of 12 amino acids. CDR1 is MNHEY and CDR2 is SMNVEV in the germline V gene (reference sequence). V was pared by 5 bases and J by 4 bases, with 8 bases between.

This chain links TRBV3-1 (or the pseudogene TRBV3-2) with TRBJ2-1; 9 bases fit TRBD1. CDR3 length equals 15 residues. V shed 1 base, J shed 6 bases, and the junction held 4 bases outside the gene matches. Germline CDR1 and CDR2: LGHDT and YNNKEL (reference sequence). CDR3 nucleotide sequence: TGTGCCAGCAGCCAAGTCGGACAGGGGCTCAATGAGCAGTTCTTC. As protein: CASSQVGQGLNEQFF.

This clone was recorded once. The rearrangement links TRBV11-3 to TRBJ2-5, with TRBD1 matching 9 bases. Trimming removed 8 bases from V and 5 bases from J; junction bases left unmatched: 12. The CDR3 sequence is 15 residues long. Germline V gene sequence: CDR1 SGHNT, CDR2 YENEEA. The DNA of the CDR3 is TGTGCCAGCGGCCCGAGTACAGGGGGCAGGGAGACCCAGTACTTC. Encoded protein: CASGPSTGGRETQYF.

The count of this clone is one. The V gene is TRBV6-6, the J gene TRBJ2-7, with TRBD1 as a possible D gene (6 bases). Looked up from germline, CDR1 is MNHNY and CDR2 is SVGAGI (reference sequence). The length of the CDR3 is 14 residues. V was shortened by 6 bases and J by 0 bases, with 12 bases between the two germline ends. This CDR3 reads CASSRDTNSYEQYF. In DNA form, the CDR3 reads TGTGCCAGCAGCCGGGACACCAACTCCTACGAGCAGTACTTC.

The chain carries TRBV6-1 and TRBJ1-3; D possibly corresponds to TRBD1 (6 bases). Trimming cost V 8 bases and J 2 bases, with 13 bases left between them. This CDR3 region has 14 residues. Germline CDR1 reads MNHNS; CDR2 reads SASEGT. CDR3 protein: CASSNRVPGNTIYF. The DNA for the CDR3 is TGTGCCAGCTCGAACAGGGTCCCTGGAAACACCATATATTTT.

The chain joins TRBV6-4 to TRBJ2-3; weak D call: TRBD2 (6 bases). The CDR3 totals 13 residues. Germline V CDR1 and CDR2: MRHNA, SNTAGT. Trimming shortened V by 2 bases and J by 4 bases, and 7 bases separated the two germline ends. CDR3 nucleotides: TGTGCCAGCAGTGACGGGGAGGCAGATACGCAGTATTTT. This encodes CASSDGEADTQYF.

Of note for this clone: A much bigger clone sits one base away, suggesting this may be a read error. The rearrangement uses TRBV5-5 and TRBJ1-5, with D possibly being TRBD1 (6 bases). This CDR3 spans 14 amino acids. CDR1 is SGHKS and CDR2 is YYEKEE in the germline V gene (reference sequence). CDR3 bases: TGTGCCAGCAGCTTGGAGACAGGCTATCAGTCCCAGCATTTT. It codes for CASSLETGYQSQHF.

This rearrangement joins TRBV7-9 to TRBJ1-1; D unresolved. V was pared by 5 bases and J by 0 bases, with 13 bases between. Per germline, CDR1 SEHNR and CDR2 FQNEAQ (reference sequence). CDR3 length: 15 amino acids. CDR3 amino acids: CASSPLWEMNTEAFF. DNA of the CDR3: TGTGCCAGCAGCCCCCTTTGGGAGATGAACACTGAAGCTTTCTTT.

The genes are TRBV4-3 and TRBJ2-7, with TRBD1 matching 9 bases. The junction had 4 bases not matched to a gene; V was cut back by 3 bases and J by 1 base. There are 15 residues in the CDR3. CDR1 and CDR2 (germline): LGHNA, YSLEER. CDR3 in DNA: TGCGCCAGCAGCCAGGTACAGGGGGCTTCCTACGAGCAGTACTTC. Translating it yields CASSQVQGASYEQYF.

This clone was observed a single time. At one end, the junction sequence differs from germline, possibly due to a read error. In DNA form, the CDR3 reads TGTGCCTGGGGGGAAAATGGGTGGATTAATTTC. Translating it yields CAWGENGWINF. This chain joins TRBV30 and TRBJ1-2; D unclear. This CDR3 comprises 11 residues. The germline V gene encodes CDR1 GTSNPN and CDR2 SVGIG (reference sequence).

The chain employs TRBV7-9 and TRBJ2-1; D gene unclear. This CDR3 contains 12 residues. V lost 5 bases to trimming and J lost 4 bases, with 6 bases between them. CDR1 is SEHNR and CDR2 is FQNEAQ in the germline V gene (reference sequence). For the CDR3, the DNA is TGTGCCAGCAGCACCCTTTACAATGAGCAGTTCTTC. This gives the protein CASSTLYNEQFF.

This chain links TRBV7-2 with TRBJ2-1, with D possibly being TRBD2 (6 bases). CDR1 is SGHTA and CDR2 is FQGNSA in the germline V gene. The CDR3 has 14 amino acids. The V and J ends lost 5 bases and 7 bases respectively, with 15 bases between them. This CDR3 is CASSPVAAINEQFF. For the CDR3, the DNA is TGTGCCAGCAGCCCCGTAGCGGCAATAAATGAGCAGTTCTTC.

The chain has TRBV6-2 or TRBV6-3 and TRBJ2-4; TRBD2 matches 9 bases. Per the germline V gene, CDR1 is MNHEY and CDR2 is SVGEGT. The CDR3 loop spans 15 amino acids. V dropped 5 bases and J dropped 6; count of bases not matched to a gene: 8. CDR3 loop: CASSPAGGILNIQYF. Here the CDR3 DNA reads TGTGCCAGCAGTCCAGCGGGGGGCATCCTAAACATTCAGTACTTC.

The chain is built from TRBV12-3 or TRBV12-4 and TRBJ1-2; no clear D gene. The CDR3 length is 12 residues. Trimming stripped 4 bases from V and 4 bases from J, with 7 bases between. The CDR3 coding sequence is TGTGCCAGCAGTTCCGGGAGCTATGGCTACACCTTC. Translation: CASSSGSYGYTF.

This chain uses TRBV14 with TRBJ2-5, with TRBD1 matching 7 bases. J was trimmed by 1 base and V by 1 base; bases with no gene match: 9. The CDR3 covers 17 residues. CDR1 is SGHDN and CDR2 is FVKESK in the germline V gene. The CDR3 DNA reads TGTGCCAGCAGCCAAGTAAGATGGGACAGTAGCCAAGAGACCCAGTACTTC. Amino acids: CASSQVRWDSSQETQYF.

The V call is TRBV6-7, the J call TRBJ1-2; 7 nucleotides align to TRBD1. TRBV6-7 is an ORF, and what it does is uncertain. The length of the CDR3 is 16 residues. V lost 5 bases and J lost 2; bases outside the gene matches: 11. CDR3 residues: CASSKLFGQANYGYTF. CDR3 nucleotides: TGTGCCAGCAGTAAACTCTTTGGACAGGCGAACTATGGCTACACCTTC.

The genes are TRBV18 and TRBJ2-5; perhaps D is TRBD1 or TRBD2 (5 bases each). The V end was cut by 2 bases, the J end by 6 bases, with 13 bases between. Germline CDR1 reads KGHSH; CDR2 reads LQKENI. This CDR3 is 14 amino acids long. CDR3: CASSPGGSVKTQYF. CDR3 coding DNA: TGTGCCAGCTCACCAGGGGGTTCAGTGAAGACCCAGTACTTC.

The rearrangement uses TRBV28 and TRBJ1-2; TRBD1 matches at 7 bases. CDR3 length: 11 amino acids. With V trimmed by 5 bases and J by 6 bases, 0 bases remained unmatched. Germline V gene data show CDR1 as MDHEN and CDR2 as SYDVKM. The CDR3, as DNA: TGTGCCAGCAGTACAGGGGATGGCTACACCTTC. It translates to CASSTGDGYTF.

The rearrangement joins TRBV15 to TRBJ1-5; TRBD1 agrees at 10 bases. CDR3 size: 18 residues. J was trimmed by 0 bases and V by 3 bases; bases with no gene match: 8. Germline V gives CDR1 LNHNV, CDR2 YYDKDF (reference sequence). This CDR3 is CATSRGQGNFISNQPQHF. The DNA for the CDR3 is TGTGCCACCAGCAGGGGACAGGGGAATTTTATTAGCAATCAGCCCCAGCATTTT.

A note on this clone: The junction departs from germline at one end; a sequencing error may be responsible. CDR3 sequence reads: CASSGASATNEKLFF. CDR3 DNA: TGTGCTAGCAGCGGGGCGTCGGCAACTAATGAAAAACTGTTTTTT. V usage is TRBV7-7 and J usage is TRBJ1-4; D is possibly TRBD1 (5 bases). The V gene's germline CDR1 is SSHAT and CDR2 FNYEAQ (reference sequence). The CDR3 totals 15 residues.

The chain combines TRBV7-2 with TRBJ2-3, with 11 positions matching TRBD2. CDR1 and CDR2 from the germline V gene are SGHTA and FQGNSA. J was trimmed by 0 bases and V by 6 bases; bases with no gene match: 11. This CDR3 is 18 amino acids long. CDR3 nucleotides: TGTGCCAGCAGAATCCTAGCGGGGGGCAGAGCTAGCACAGATACGCAGTATTTT. It yields the protein CASRILAGGRASTDTQYF.

The V and J genes are TRBV27 and TRBJ2-7, with D perhaps matching TRBD1 (7 bases). V was pared by 10 bases and J by 6 bases, with 13 bases between. The CDR3 runs to 11 residues. Germline CDR1 MNHEY, CDR2 SMNVEV (reference sequence). The CDR3 coding sequence is TGTGCCATCGTTCAGGGGGGCGAGCAGTACTTC. It specifies CAIVQGGEQYF.

This sequence joins TRBV3-1 (or the pseudogene TRBV3-2) and TRBJ1-4; 9 bases align to TRBD1. This CDR3 comprises 16 residues. Germline assignment: CDR1 LGHDT and CDR2 YNNKEL (reference sequence). V lost 1 base, J lost 7 bases, and 7 bases stayed unmatched. This CDR3 is CASSQARGTGIEKLFF. The CDR3 DNA sequence: TGTGCCAGCAGCCAAGCTCGAGGGACAGGGATTGAAAAACTGTTTTTT.

The chain uses TRBV7-9 and TRBJ1-2; TRBD1 might be the D (5 bases). Looked up from germline, CDR1 is SEHNR and CDR2 is FQNEAQ (reference sequence). V was shortened by 1 base and J by 3 bases, with 9 bases between the two germline ends. The CDR3 has 14 amino acids. The CDR3 protein is CASSLGGADYGYTF. As DNA, the CDR3 is TGTGCCAGCAGCTTAGGAGGGGCGGACTATGGCTACACCTTC.